Following are 19 T cell receptor beta chains from one sample sequenced in a study of T cells in Graves' hyperthyroidism and ophthalmopathy (dated by TCRdb to between 2018 and 2021). Receptor amplification or capture employed multiplex PCR. The run used an Illumina HiSeq 2000. The TCR beta CDR3 regions were amplified from RNA transcripts. The first round of RT-PCR for the TCR CDR3 was performed with the HTBI primer set and the Qiagen OneStep RT-PCR kit. TCRdb ran its own pipeline on the public reads, namely fastp trimming at Q25 and MiXCR clone calling, and kept in-frame beta chains. Each record represents a unique CDR3 protein, reported with the most common genes and DNA among its rows. The sample profile shows a few hundred thousand distinct CDR3 sequences; approximately 44% of them were found once. Together, the top ten hold around 17% of the sample. The sequenced material came from peripheral blood or thyroid tissue (not recorded which). All receptors come from an adult woman with Graves' disease, either hyperthyroidism or ophthalmopathy (not recorded which).

The chain is built from TRBV10-3 and TRBJ1-2; the match to TRBD1 covers 7 bases. The CDR3 is made up of 12 amino acids. V trimming: 7 bases; J trimming: 7 bases; junction bases outside the gene matches: 6. CDR1 and CDR2 from the germline V gene are ENHRY and SYGVKD. In nucleotides, the CDR3 is TGTGCCATCAATACAGGGGCGGGTGGCTACACCTTC. Its translation is CAINTGAGGYTF.

This clonotype was seen repeatedly, ten times or more. V is TRBV2 and J is TRBJ2-7; D is possibly TRBD1 (6 bases). The V end was cut by 3 bases, the J end by 1 base, with 10 bases between. Germline values: CDR1 SNHLY, CDR2 FYNNEI. The CDR3 extends over 14 amino acids. Here the CDR3 reads CASSDTGPSYEQYF. The CDR3 bases are TGTGCCAGCAGTGATACAGGGCCGTCCTACGAGCAGTACTTC.

Concerning this clonotype itself: The conserved phenylalanine or tryptophan is not found at the CDR3 terminus, so this likely reflects a read error. The DNA is omitted, as the CDR3 cannot be located on it reliably, and the CDR3 follows TCRdb's listing. The chain is built from TRBV7-6 and TRBJ1-2; the D call TRBD1 from the table was never checked on the DNA. CDR1 is SGHVS, CDR2 FNYEAQ, per germline. The CDR3 comprises 12 residues, both ends counted. This CDR3 is CASSPGASDSTY.

This clonotype was seen ten or more times. In DNA, the CDR3 is TGTGCCAGCAGCTTAGCGTCGGGACAGGTCCTCGGTGAAAAACTGTTTTTT. This gives the protein CASSLASGQVLGEKLFF. The J gene is TRBJ1-4, the V gene TRBV11-2; TRBD1 aligns across 8 bases. This CDR3 is built from 17 residues. V was pared by 1 base and J by 7 bases, with 11 bases of the junction left unmatched. Germline values: CDR1 SGHAT, CDR2 FQNNGV.

The sample holds many counts of this clonotype. A much more abundant neighbour one base away suggests this may be a read error. The chain combines TRBV20-1 with TRBJ1-5; tentative D call: TRBD1 (5 bases). This CDR3 contains 11 residues. Germline CDR1 is DFQATT and CDR2 is SNEGSKA (reference sequence). The CDR3 DNA follows: TGCGGTGCTAGAGGGGAGCTGCCCCAGCATTTT. It encodes CGARGELPQHF.

The chain recombines TRBV2 with TRBJ1-4, with D possibly matching TRBD1 (6 bases). Germline CDR1 reads SNHLY; CDR2 reads FYNNEI. Trimming took 5 bases from V and 7 from J, leaving 11 bases between them. There are 13 residues in the CDR3. CDR3 sequence (DNA): TGTGCCAGCAGTACCCGGACAGTTGAAAAACTGTTTTTT. Translating it yields CASSTRTVEKLFF.

This clonotype has ten or more counts. The chain joins TRBV10-3 to TRBJ1-2; tentative D call: TRBD1 (6 bases). The CDR3 length is 12 residues. Germline loops: CDR1 ENHRY, CDR2 SYGVKD. V lost 5 bases, J lost 10 bases, and 14 bases lay in between. CDR3 sequence (DNA): TGTGCCATCAGTCCACGGGGGGCAGACTACACCTTC. This gives the protein CAISPRGADYTF.

This clonotype was detected many times. V usage is TRBV25-1 and J usage is TRBJ2-7; D is unresolved. This CDR3 spans 14 amino acids. Trimming removed 2 bases from V and 6 bases from J, with 14 bases in between. Germline V gene data show CDR1 as MGHDK and CDR2 as SYGVNS. The CDR3 protein is CASSERYRELEQYF. CDR3 DNA: TGTGCCAGCAGTGAAAGGTATAGGGAACTCGAGCAGTACTTC.

In this sample, this clonotype turned up many times. This chain links TRBV11-2 with TRBJ2-7; 7 bases agree with TRBD2. The CDR3 has 14 residues. Germline V gives CDR1 SGHAT, CDR2 FQNNGV. J lost 4 bases, V lost 5 bases, and 8 bases had no gene match. The CDR3 reads CASSELASIYEQYF. As DNA, the CDR3 is TGTGCCAGCAGCGAACTAGCGAGTATATACGAGCAGTACTTC.

This clonotype was counted between two and nine times. The chain is built from TRBV10-3 and TRBJ2-5; 7 bases are shared with TRBD1. With the DNA end fitting TRBJ2-7 better, the J assignment may be wrong. This CDR3 contains 12 residues. Germline lookup yields CDR1 ENHRY and CDR2 SYGVKD. The CDR3 DNA follows: TGTGCCATCGATGACAGGGTGGGCGAGCAGTACTTC. Protein: CAIDDRVGEQYF.

This clonotype was found many times. The J gene is TRBJ1-2, the V gene TRBV29-1; D is unresolved. Trimming pared 4 bases from V and 6 bases from J, leaving 9 bases between. The CDR3 length is 11 residues. The germline V gene has CDR1 SQVTM and CDR2 ANQGSEA. CDR3: CSVVRHNGYTF. In nucleotides, the CDR3 is TGCAGCGTTGTGAGGCACAATGGCTACACCTTC.

This clonotype was seen a handful of times. This chain uses TRBV6-1 with TRBJ2-7; 7 bases agree with TRBD1. Trimming cost V 6 bases and J 0 bases; bases outside gene matches: 23. Germline V gene lookup returns CDR1 MNHNS and CDR2 SASEGT. The CDR3 has 20 amino acids. The CDR3 nucleotides read TGTGCCAGCAGCCAAGATGTTCGGGCAGGGGGTTGGGCCCCCTCCTACGAGCAGTACTTC. Translation: CASSQDVRAGGWAPSYEQYF.

At least ten counts were recorded for this clonotype. The rearrangement links TRBV9 to TRBJ1-3, with D unclear. Trimming pared 0 bases from V and 4 bases from J, leaving 11 bases between. The CDR3 loop spans 15 amino acids. The germline gives CDR1 SGDLS, CDR2 YYNGEE. The CDR3 sequence: CASSVDSASGNTIYF. The CDR3 DNA follows: TGTGCCAGCAGCGTAGATTCAGCCTCCGGAAACACCATATATTTT.

This clonotype has a single count. V usage is TRBV7-3 and J usage is TRBJ1-2; 9 bases fit TRBD1. Germline V CDR1 and CDR2: SGHTA, FQGTGA. J was trimmed by 1 base and V by 2 bases; bases with no gene match: 2. The CDR3 loop spans 15 amino acids. The CDR3 nucleotides read TGTGCCAGCAGCTTAGGGACAGGGCGTAACTATGGCTACACCTTC. Residues: CASSLGTGRNYGYTF.

The V call is TRBV19, the J call TRBJ1-6; D unresolved. The CDR3 covers 10 residues. Germline loops: CDR1 LNHDA, CDR2 SQIVND (reference sequence). With 8 bases removed from V and 14 bases from J, the gap between germline ends came to 10 bases. CDR3 nucleotide sequence: TGTGCCAGTCTCGGTGATGCCCTCCACTTT. Translated, it gives CASLGDALHF.

The V call is TRBV20-1, the J call TRBJ1-5; the match to TRBD1 covers 8 bases. This CDR3 spans 15 amino acids. The germline gives CDR1 DFQATT, CDR2 SNEGSKA (reference sequence). The junction had 9 bases not matched to a gene; V was cut back by 3 bases and J by 5 bases. The DNA of the CDR3 is TGCAGTGCTAGGAGAGAGGACAGGGCTCATCAGCCCCAGCATTTT. Translation gives CSARREDRAHQPQHF.

This clonotype was seen only a few times. At one of its ends the junction is not consistent with the germline gene, which may arise from a read error. The gene calls are TRBV13 and TRBJ2-7; D gene unclear. This CDR3 is 14 amino acids long. Germline lookup yields CDR1 PRHDT and CDR2 FYEKMQ (reference sequence). The CDR3 region is CASSIGPDSHEQYF. DNA for the CDR3: TGTGCCAGCAGCATCGGGCCAGACTCCCACGAGCAGTACTTC.

This clonotype was counted at least ten times. The chain links TRBV20-1 to TRBJ1-6; TRBD1 matches 8 bases. Germline V lookup: CDR1 DFQATT, CDR2 SNEGSKA (reference sequence). This CDR3 has 13 amino acids. J was trimmed by 8 bases and V by 6 bases; bases with no gene match: 6. The CDR3 nucleotides read TGCAGTGCCCCAGAGACAGGGGATTCACCCCTCCACTTT. Its protein is CSAPETGDSPLHF.

Concerning this clonotype: A junction boundary mismatches the germline segment, possibly from a read error. J is TRBJ1-2 and V is TRBV6-5, with D maybe TRBD1 (6 bases). The germline V gene has CDR1 MNHEY and CDR2 SVGAGI. The CDR3 totals 15 residues. The CDR3 coding sequence is TGTGCCATCAGTTACTGGGACACCACTAACTATGGCTACACCTTC. It translates to CAISYWDTTNYGYTF.